This section outlines one TCR beta chain sequence together with its context. This sample stems from a study of blood T cell repertoires in COVID-19. For the study at large: Both acute and convalescent COVID-19 samples were obtained from the United States, Italy and Spain. Nucleic acid was either cDNA or gDNA, and it came from T cells, B-cell-depleted T cells, or PBMCs.

Original data processing: Nucleated cell counts were estimated from reference gene primer amplification. The assay was immunoSEQ multiplex PCR, and TCRdb's table has in-frame clones only and misses some. V, J and clone size reflect that table, while D and trimming were determined from the DNA. The sample consists of about 56,000 clones, roughly nine tenths of them appearing once. This TCR came from a human donor in a cohort sampled during active COVID-19. The sample consisted of peripheral blood.

CDR3 nucleotide sequence: TGTGCCTGGAGTGTATCGACTGTAACTAATGAAAAACTGTTTTTT. Translation gives CAWSVSTVTNEKLFF. This rearrangement joins TRBV30 to TRBJ1-4; no firm D call. The V end lost 0 bases, the J end lost 1 base, and 9 bases lay between the germline ends. Germline V gene sequence: CDR1 GTSNPN, CDR2 SVGIG (reference sequence). This CDR3 is built from 15 residues.